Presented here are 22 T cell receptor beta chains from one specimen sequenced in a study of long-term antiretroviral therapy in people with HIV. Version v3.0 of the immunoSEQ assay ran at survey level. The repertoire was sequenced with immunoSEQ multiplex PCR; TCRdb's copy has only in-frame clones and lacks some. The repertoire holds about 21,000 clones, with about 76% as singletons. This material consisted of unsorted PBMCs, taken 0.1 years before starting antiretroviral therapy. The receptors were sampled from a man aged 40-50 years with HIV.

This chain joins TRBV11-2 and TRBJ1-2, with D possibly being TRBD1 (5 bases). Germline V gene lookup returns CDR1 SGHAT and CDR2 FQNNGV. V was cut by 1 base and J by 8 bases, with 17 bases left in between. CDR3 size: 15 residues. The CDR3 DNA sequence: TGTGCCAGCAGCTTAGTTGTTTCCGGGGCCCGCGGCTACACCTTC. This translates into CASSLVVSGARGYTF.

CDR3 sequence: CASRTTFGGPFDEQYF. The DNA of the CDR3 is TGTGCCAGTAGGACAACGTTTGGGGGGCCCTTCGACGAGCAGTACTTC. The chain combines TRBV19 with TRBJ2-7; either TRBD1 or TRBD2 may fit D (6 bases each). The CDR3 is 16 residues long. Deletions cut 6 bases from V and 5 bases from J, with 23 bases between. Germline V gene sequence: CDR1 LNHDA, CDR2 SQIVND (reference sequence).

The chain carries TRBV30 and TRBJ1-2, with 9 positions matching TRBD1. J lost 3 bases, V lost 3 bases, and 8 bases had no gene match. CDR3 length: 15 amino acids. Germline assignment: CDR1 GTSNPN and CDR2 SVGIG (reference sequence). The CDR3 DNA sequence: TGTGCCTGGAGGGATCCGGGACAGGGTGACTATGGCTACACCTTC. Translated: CAWRDPGQGDYGYTF.

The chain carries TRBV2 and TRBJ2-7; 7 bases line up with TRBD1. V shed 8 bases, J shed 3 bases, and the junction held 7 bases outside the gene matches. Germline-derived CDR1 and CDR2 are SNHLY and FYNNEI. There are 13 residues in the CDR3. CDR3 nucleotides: TGTGCCAGCGTCCGGGACAGCCTCTACGAGCAGTACTTC. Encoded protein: CASVRDSLYEQYF.

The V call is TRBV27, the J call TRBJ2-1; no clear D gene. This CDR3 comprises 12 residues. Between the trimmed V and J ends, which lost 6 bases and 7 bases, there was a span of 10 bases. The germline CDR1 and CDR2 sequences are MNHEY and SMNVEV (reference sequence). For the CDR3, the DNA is TGTGCCAGCAGATCTCTGAGGAATGAGCAGTTCTTC. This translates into CASRSLRNEQFF.

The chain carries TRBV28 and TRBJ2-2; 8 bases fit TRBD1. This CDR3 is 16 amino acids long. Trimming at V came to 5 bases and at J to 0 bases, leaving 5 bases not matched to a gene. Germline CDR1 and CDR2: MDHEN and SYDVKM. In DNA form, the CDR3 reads TGTGCCAGCAGTGAAGGGACAGGACCGAACACCGGGGAGCTGTTTTTT. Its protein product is CASSEGTGPNTGELFF.

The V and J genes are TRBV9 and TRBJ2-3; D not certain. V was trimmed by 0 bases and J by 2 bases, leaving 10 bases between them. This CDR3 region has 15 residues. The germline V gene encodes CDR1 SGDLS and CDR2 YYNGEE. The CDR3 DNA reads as TGTGCCAGCAGCGTAGGCGGCAGCCTCACAGATACGCAGTATTTT. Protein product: CASSVGGSLTDTQYF.

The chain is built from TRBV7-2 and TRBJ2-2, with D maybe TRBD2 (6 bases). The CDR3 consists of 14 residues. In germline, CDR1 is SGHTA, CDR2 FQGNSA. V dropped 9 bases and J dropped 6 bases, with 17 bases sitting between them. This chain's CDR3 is CASRGGVFSGELFF. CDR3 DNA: TGTGCCAGTAGAGGCGGGGTCTTCTCCGGGGAGCTGTTTTTT.

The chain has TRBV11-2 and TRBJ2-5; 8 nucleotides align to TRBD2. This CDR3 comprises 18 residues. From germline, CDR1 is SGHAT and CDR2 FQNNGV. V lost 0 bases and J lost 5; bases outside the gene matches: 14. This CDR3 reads CASSLDPEGAGAGETQYF. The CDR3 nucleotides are TGTGCCAGCAGCTTAGACCCGGAAGGAGCGGGGGCTGGGGAGACCCAGTACTTC.

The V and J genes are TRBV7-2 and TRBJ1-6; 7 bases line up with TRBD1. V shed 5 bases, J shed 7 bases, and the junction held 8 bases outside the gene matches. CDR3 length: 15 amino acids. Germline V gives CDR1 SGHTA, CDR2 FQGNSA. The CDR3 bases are TGTGCCAGCAGCCGCGAGTGGGACAGCAATTCACCCCTCCACTTT. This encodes CASSREWDSNSPLHF.

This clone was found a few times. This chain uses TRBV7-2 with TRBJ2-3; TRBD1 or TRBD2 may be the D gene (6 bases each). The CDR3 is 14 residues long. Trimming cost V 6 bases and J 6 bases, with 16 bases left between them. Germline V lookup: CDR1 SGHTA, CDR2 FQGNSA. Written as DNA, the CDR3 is TGTGCCAGCAGTTTGTCGGGGGCCGCGGATACGCAGTATTTT. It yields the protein CASSLSGAADTQYF.

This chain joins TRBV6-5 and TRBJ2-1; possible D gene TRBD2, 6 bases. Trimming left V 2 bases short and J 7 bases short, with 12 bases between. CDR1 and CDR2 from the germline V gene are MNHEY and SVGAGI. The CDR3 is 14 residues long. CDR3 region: CASSYGGSVNEQFF. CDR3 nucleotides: TGTGCCAGCAGTTACGGGGGGTCCGTGAATGAGCAGTTCTTC.

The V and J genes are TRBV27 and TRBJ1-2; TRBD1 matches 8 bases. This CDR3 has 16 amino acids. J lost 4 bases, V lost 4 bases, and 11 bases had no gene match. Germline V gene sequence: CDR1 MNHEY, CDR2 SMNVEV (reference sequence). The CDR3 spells CASSSYRDRLTYGYTF. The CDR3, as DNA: TGTGCCAGCAGTTCATACCGGGACAGGCTCACCTATGGCTACACCTTC.

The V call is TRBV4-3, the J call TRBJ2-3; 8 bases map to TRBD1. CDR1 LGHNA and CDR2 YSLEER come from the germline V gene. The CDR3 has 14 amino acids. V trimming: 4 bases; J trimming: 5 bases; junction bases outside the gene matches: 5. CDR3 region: CASSPGQEEDTQYF. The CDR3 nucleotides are TGCGCCAGCAGCCCGGGACAGGAAGAAGATACGCAGTATTTT.

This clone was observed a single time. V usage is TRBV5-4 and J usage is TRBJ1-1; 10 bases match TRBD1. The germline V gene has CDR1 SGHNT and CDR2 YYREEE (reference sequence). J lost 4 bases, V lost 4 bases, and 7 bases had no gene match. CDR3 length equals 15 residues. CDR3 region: CASSPDRGRVTEAFF. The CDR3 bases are TGTGCCAGCAGCCCCGACAGGGGGCGGGTCACTGAAGCTTTCTTT. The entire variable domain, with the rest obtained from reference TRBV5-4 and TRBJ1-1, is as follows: ETGVTQSPTHLIKTRGQQVTLRCSSQSGHNTVSWYQQALGQGPQFIFQYYREEENGRGNFPPRFSGLQFPNYSSELNVNALELDDSALYLCASSPDRGRVTEAFFGQGTRLTVV.

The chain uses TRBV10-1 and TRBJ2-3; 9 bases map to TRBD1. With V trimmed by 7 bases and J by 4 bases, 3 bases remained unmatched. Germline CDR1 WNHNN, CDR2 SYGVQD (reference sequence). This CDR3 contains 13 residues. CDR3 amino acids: CASMGQGSDTQYF. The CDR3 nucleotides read TGCGCCAGCATGGGACAGGGATCAGATACGCAGTATTTT.

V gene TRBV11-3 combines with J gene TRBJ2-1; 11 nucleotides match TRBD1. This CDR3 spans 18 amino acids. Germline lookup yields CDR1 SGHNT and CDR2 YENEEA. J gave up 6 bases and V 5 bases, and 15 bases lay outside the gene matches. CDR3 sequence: CASSTRLTVGTGGNEQFF. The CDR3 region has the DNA TGTGCCAGCAGCACTCGCCTCACCGTTGGGACAGGGGGCAATGAGCAGTTCTTC.

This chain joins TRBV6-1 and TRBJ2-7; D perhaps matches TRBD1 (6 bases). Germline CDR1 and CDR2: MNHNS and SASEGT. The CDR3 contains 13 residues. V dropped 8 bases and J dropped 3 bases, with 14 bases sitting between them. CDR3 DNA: TGTGCCAGCGCCACAGGGCCCATCTACGAGCAGTACTTC. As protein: CASATGPIYEQYF.

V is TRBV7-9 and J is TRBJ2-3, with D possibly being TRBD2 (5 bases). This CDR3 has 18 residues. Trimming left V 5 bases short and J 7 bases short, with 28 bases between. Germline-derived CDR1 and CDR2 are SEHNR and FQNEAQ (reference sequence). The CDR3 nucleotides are TGTGCCAGCAGCCCCATAGGACGACGGGGATATATTAGGAATACGCAGTATTTT. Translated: CASSPIGRRGYIRNTQYF.

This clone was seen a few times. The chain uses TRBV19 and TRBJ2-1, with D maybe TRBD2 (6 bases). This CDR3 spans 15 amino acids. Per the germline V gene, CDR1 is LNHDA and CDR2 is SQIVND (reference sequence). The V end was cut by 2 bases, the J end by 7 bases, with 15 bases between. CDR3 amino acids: CASSIQRLGANEQFF. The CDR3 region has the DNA TGTGCCAGTAGTATACAGAGACTAGGGGCTAATGAGCAGTTCTTC.

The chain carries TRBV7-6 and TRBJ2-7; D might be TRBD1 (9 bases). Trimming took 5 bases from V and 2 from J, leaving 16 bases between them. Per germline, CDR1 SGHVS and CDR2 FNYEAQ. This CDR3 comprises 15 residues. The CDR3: CASSPGGDRAYEQYF. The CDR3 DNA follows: TGTGCCAGCAGCCCGGGGGGGGACAGGGCCTACGAGCAGTACTTC.

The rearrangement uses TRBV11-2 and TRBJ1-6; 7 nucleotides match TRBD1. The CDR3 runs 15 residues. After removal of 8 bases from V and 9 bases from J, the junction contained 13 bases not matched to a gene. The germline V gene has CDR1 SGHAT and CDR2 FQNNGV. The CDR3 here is CASRTTGQSFSPLHF. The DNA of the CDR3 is TGTGCCAGCCGAACAACGGGACAGTCGTTTTCACCCCTCCACTTT. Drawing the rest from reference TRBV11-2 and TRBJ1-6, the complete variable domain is EAGVAQSPRYKIIEKRQSVAFWCNPISGHATLYWYQQILGQGPKLLIQFQNNGVVDDSQLPKDRFSAERLKGVDSTLKIQPAKLEDSAVYLCASRTTGQSFSPLHFGNGTRLTVT.